These T cell receptor beta chains were read from a single sample in a study of naive and memory T cell subsets. TCRdb called the UMI-ligation and nested PCR reads again in MiXCR, with one record for every CDR3 protein. The sample records approximately 150,000 distinct CDR3 sequences, approximately 21% being singletons. The specimen was naive CD8+ T cells from blood. These receptors came from a human donor in good health. Each CDR3 is given with its conserved first and last residue. The order of the fields is V gene, CDR3 length, J gene, D gene, clone size, CDR3 DNA, CDR3 protein. The D gene is left open where the match is weak. Clone sizes are given selectively: once, few, many, or a class where the clone is expanded.

TRBV29-1	13	TRBJ2-1	.	.	TGCAGCGTTGTGACGGTCTTGGGCAATGAGCAGTTCTTC	CSVVTVLGNEQFF
TRBV6-5	15	TRBJ2-3	.	.	TGTGCCAGCAGTTATGGTGGCAGGGGTACAGATACGCAGTATTTT	CASSYGGRGTDTQYF
TRBV3-1	15	TRBJ2-3	.	few	TGTGCCAGCAGCCAACTCGGGTTGGGCACAGATACGCAGTATTTT	CASSQLGLGTDTQYF
TRBV24-1	13	TRBJ2-5	.	few	TGTGCCACCAGCGCGACAGGTCAAGAGACCCAGTACTTC	CATSATGQETQYF
TRBV20-1	16	TRBJ1-5	TRBD1	few	TGCAGTGCTAGAGATAGGGGACAGGGGATATCACAGCCCCAGCATTTT	CSARDRGQGISQPQHF
TRBV7-9	23	TRBJ2-5	.	.	TGTGCCAGCAGCTTAGTAGGCTCCTATAACCTACCTGTAAGGAAGGAGGACCTCGCGACCCAGTACTTC	CASSLVGSYNLPVRKEDLATQYF
TRBV3-1	17	TRBJ2-1	TRBD2	.	TGTGCCAGCAGCCAAGTGGATGGGACTAGCGGGCGGGGTGAGCAGTTCTTC	CASSQVDGTSGRGEQFF
TRBV12-3/TRBV12-4	12	TRBJ1-2	.	.	TGTGCCAGCAGTCCCGGGGGGTATGGCAACACCTTC	CASSPGGYGNTF
TRBV24-1	16	TRBJ2-1	TRBD2	.	TGTGCCACCAGTGATTTGAATCTAGCGGGATACAATGAGCAGTTCTTC	CATSDLNLAGYNEQFF
TRBV6-5	13	TRBJ1-1	.	.	TGTGCCAGCAGTTCCTCTAGTGTAAGTGAAGCTTTCTTT	CASSSSSVSEAFF
TRBV24-1	14	TRBJ1-5	.	once	TGTGCCACGGGGGGGGCTGGTAGCAATCAGCCCCAGCATTTT	CATGGAGSNQPQHF
TRBV11-2	17	TRBJ2-3	TRBD2	many	TGTGCCAGCAGCAGGCGGTTAGCGGGAGCCTCCACAGATACGCAGTATTTT	CASSRRLAGASTDTQYF
TRBV29-1	16	TRBJ1-1	.	.	TGCAGCGTTGAGGGGGTGAGGGCCCCTATGAACACTGAAGCTTTCTTT	CSVEGVRAPMNTEAFF
TRBV7-2	13	TRBJ1-1	.	few	TGTGCCAGCAGCCCGACGAGGGAGACTGAAGCTTTCTTT	CASSPTRETEAFF
TRBV14	12	TRBJ2-7	.	few	TGTGCCAGCAGCCAAGTCGCCTACGAGCAGTACTTC	CASSQVAYEQYF
TRBV13	11	TRBJ2-7	.	.	TGTGCCAGCAGTAACACAGATGAGCAGTACTTC	CASSNTDEQYF
TRBV29-1	12	TRBJ2-7	.	.	TGCAGCGTTGGATCCGGGAACTACGAGCAGTACTTC	CSVGSGNYEQYF
TRBV5-4	17	TRBJ1-6	TRBD1	.	TGTGCCAGCAGCTCCTATCAAACGACAGGGCCCAATTCACCCCTCCACTTT	CASSSYQTTGPNSPLHF
TRBV4-3	16	TRBJ1-6	.	.	TGCGCCAGCAGCCAAGATCATTGGACAGAGGGCTCACCCCTCCACTTT	CASSQDHWTEGSPLHF
TRBV28	15	TRBJ2-1	.	.	TGTGCCAGCAGTTTATACGGCTTGGGGAGGAATGAGCAGTTCTTC	CASSLYGLGRNEQFF
TRBV28	14	TRBJ2-2	.	.	TGTGCCAGCAGTTTGACGACGAACACCGGGGAGCTGTTTTTT	CASSLTTNTGELFF
TRBV4-3	17	TRBJ2-1	TRBD2	.	TGCGCCAGCAGCCAGGATGGACTAGCCCGGCCCTACAATGAGCAGTTCTTC	CASSQDGLARPYNEQFF
TRBV30	14	TRBJ2-7	.	few	TGTGCCTGGAGTATGGCTTCTGGGGACTACGAGCAGTACTTC	CAWSMASGDYEQYF
TRBV30	12	TRBJ2-1	.	few	TGTGCCTGGAGTGTAATTGGGGTTGAGCAGTTCTTC	CAWSVIGVEQFF
TRBV14	15	TRBJ2-7	TRBD2	few	TGTGCCAGCAGCCCTACTACTAGCGGGAGGGACGAGCAGTACTTC	CASSPTTSGRDEQYF
TRBV24-1	14	TRBJ2-3	.	few	TGTGCCACCAGTGAAAACCAGCGCACAGATACGCAGTATTTT	CATSENQRTDTQYF
TRBV28	16	TRBJ2-1	TRBD2	.	TGTGCCAGCAGTCCGCCCATAGCGGGAGACGGCGATGAGCAGTTCTTC	CASSPPIAGDGDEQFF
TRBV7-3	15	TRBJ2-3	.	few	TGTGCCAGCAGCTTACATGGAGGGGGCCCAGATACGCAGTATTTT	CASSLHGGGPDTQYF